Here is one TCR beta chain with its context. Its binding antigen is unknown. The input lacks base qualities; no much larger clone sits a single base away. The data originate from a study of CD8 T cells in ankylosing spondylitis (dated by TCRdb to 2015 to 2018). Describing the broader study: To find TCR variants linked to disease, the study profiled T cell receptor beta repertoires in ankylosing spondylitis patients and healthy donors. In total, the full study cohort was made up of some 110 healthy donors and roughly 27 ankylosing spondylitis patients. Peripheral blood samples were taken, and synovial fluid was additionally collected from ankylosing spondylitis patients. Here is what the overall study found, with its caveats: Some motif variants had previously been reported in the synovial fluid and blood of reactive arthritis patients, which suggests shared mechanisms of disease initiation. Significant enrichment of the disease-linked clones was reported in matched synovial fluid samples from ankylosing spondylitis patients. A CD8+ phenotype was shown by the disease-linked clones, which were found at relatively low frequencies in peripheral blood. Blood from ankylosing spondylitis patients appeared to be characterized by a TCR beta motif composed of under ten highly homologous amino acid variants.

Sequenced using an Illumina HiSeq 2500. TCR beta libraries were prepared by quantitative 5'-RACE with molecular barcodes. From the authors' description of their analysis: A new computational method based on a probabilistic model of VDJ rearrangement was used to identify disease-linked TCR variants. TCRdb applied fastp at Q25 and MiXCR to the public reads, then kept only in-frame beta chains. Every CDR3 protein is listed once, alongside the most common genes and DNA of its rows. These V and J calls originate from TCRdb's pipeline instead of the authors' own analysis. For this sample there are fewer than 750,000 distinct CDR3 sequences; 15% to 20% appear just once. The ten largest clones add up to around 19% of the sample. CDR1 and CDR2 (LGHDT, YNNKEL) derive from the germline V gene (reference sequence). The CDR3 runs 18 amino acids, cysteine and phenylalanine included. The read is trimmed to its CDR3 DNA, 54 bases read in frame from base 1. Trimming leaves V shorter by 4 bases and J shorter by 4 bases, with the junction holding 12 bases beyond the gene matches.

The chain links TRBV3-1 with TRBJ2-1, and 11 bases in between align with TRBD2. The sequenced sample was blood, either unsorted or a sorted T cell fraction (not recorded which). The receptor was isolated from a male donor with ankylosing spondylitis. CDR3 reads: CASSRQPKTSGVYNEQFF. The nucleotide sequence is TGTGCCAGCAGCCGACAGCCCAAGACTAGCGGGGTATACAATGAGCAGTTCTTC.